Following are 14 T cell receptor beta chains from one sample sequenced in a study of neurological immune-mediated disorders. Each CDR3 protein is one row after TCRdb ran MiXCR on the 5' RACE reads. Of 50,000 to 70,000 distinct CDR3 sequences listed, 2.5% were seen once; the top ten hold approximately 3%. The sequencing sample was made of PBMCs. These receptors were obtained from a man over 45 with multiple sclerosis.

In its sample, this clonotype was seen many times. The chain is built from TRBV6-2 or TRBV6-3 and TRBJ2-4, with a weak D call TRBD1 (5 bases). The CDR3 runs 15 residues. Trimming left V 5 bases short and J 6 bases short, with 17 bases between. Germline V lookup: CDR1 MNHEY, CDR2 SVGEGT. The CDR3 region has the DNA TGTGCCAGCAGTCCGGACAACCGATTGTTAAACATTCAGTACTTC. Protein: CASSPDNRLLNIQYF.

In its sample, this clonotype was seen many times. The chain has TRBV24-1 and TRBJ2-1; tentatively, D is TRBD2 (6 bases). V dropped 4 bases and J dropped 9 bases, with 18 bases sitting between them. This CDR3 has 15 residues. Germline V gives CDR1 KGHDR, CDR2 SFDVKD. CDR3 region: CATSDSGLRRGEQFF. The DNA for the CDR3 is TGTGCCACCAGTGACTCAGGACTAAGACGTGGTGAGCAGTTCTTC.

This clonotype has at least ten counts. This could be a read error, since a much larger clone is one nucleotide away. The genes are TRBV7-9 and TRBJ1-6, with a tentative D call TRBD1 (5 bases). The CDR3 spans 14 residues. Germline CDR1 and CDR2: SEHNR and FQNEAQ (reference sequence). CDR3 protein: CAHDTGGGSSPLNF. The CDR3 nucleotides are TGTGCGCACGATACCGGGGGAGGGAGTTCACCCCTCAACTTT.

This clonotype was detected only a few times. The DNA for the CDR3 is TGTGCCAGCAGCATCCTACAGGGTTACGAGCAGTACTTC. As protein: CASSILQGYEQYF. The chain has TRBV7-2 and TRBJ2-7, with D perhaps TRBD1 (6 bases). The CDR3 totals 13 residues. V dropped 5 bases and J dropped 4 bases, with 12 bases sitting between them. Germline V gene sequence: CDR1 SGHTA, CDR2 FQGNSA.

This clonotype has ten or more counts. The V and J genes are TRBV6-2 or TRBV6-3 and TRBJ1-2; possible D gene TRBD1, 5 bases. Germline assignment: CDR1 MNHEY and CDR2 SVGEGT. The CDR3 contains 12 residues. Trimming took 7 bases from V and 7 from J, leaving 13 bases between them. The CDR3, as DNA: TGTGCCAGCACAGACCCAGGGACTGGCTACACCTTC. It is translated as CASTDPGTGYTF.

This clonotype was counted ten times or more. The chain employs TRBV27 and TRBJ2-7, with D tentatively TRBD1 (5 bases). The CDR3 is 15 residues long. CDR1 MNHEY and CDR2 SMNVEV come from the germline V gene (reference sequence). V lost 5 bases, J lost 0 bases, and 14 bases lay in between. The CDR3, as DNA: TGTGCCAGCAGTATGACAGTTACTACCTCCTACGAGCAGTACTTC. It is translated as CASSMTVTTSYEQYF.

This clonotype was detected many times. The J gene is TRBJ1-5, the V gene TRBV20-1; 7 bases map to TRBD1. With 1 base clipped from V and 5 bases from J, the junction kept 8 bases outside the gene matches. The CDR3 loop spans 15 amino acids. Germline V gene data show CDR1 as DFQATT and CDR2 as SNEGSKA (reference sequence). The CDR3 coding sequence is TGCAGTGCTAGAGGATTAGGACAGGCCTATCAGCCCCAGCATTTT. Amino acids: CSARGLGQAYQPQHF.

This clonotype was counted at least ten times. This chain uses TRBV7-2 with TRBJ2-7; 7 bases are a match to TRBD2. The J segment lost 1 base and the V segment lost 3 bases, leaving 6 bases of the junction unmatched. Germline V gene sequence: CDR1 SGHTA, CDR2 FQGNSA. This CDR3 has 15 residues. Here the CDR3 reads CASSFLADYSYEQYF. CDR3 nucleotides: TGTGCCAGCAGCTTTCTAGCGGACTATTCCTACGAGCAGTACTTC.

There are many counts of this clonotype. J is TRBJ2-2 and V is TRBV5-1, with D hard to call. V was pared by 0 bases and J by 4 bases, with 10 bases between. Germline V gene sequence: CDR1 SGHRS, CDR2 YFSETQ. The CDR3 sequence is 15 residues long. CDR3 residues: CASSLGRAGTGELFF. The DNA for the CDR3 is TGCGCCAGCAGCTTGGGAAGGGCTGGCACCGGGGAGCTGTTTTTT.

This clonotype was seen many times. The V call is TRBV6-2 or TRBV6-3, the J call TRBJ1-2; 9 bases are a match to TRBD1. The CDR3 runs to 14 residues. CDR1 MNHEY and CDR2 SVGEGT come from the germline V gene. The trim removed 6 bases at V and 4 bases at J, leaving 6 bases unmatched. The CDR3 region is CASSTGTGPYGYTF. The CDR3, as DNA: TGTGCCAGCAGCACCGGGACAGGGCCCTATGGCTACACCTTC.

This clonotype was seen ten or more times. The chain recombines TRBV6-5 with TRBJ1-5; a weak D match, TRBD1 (6 bases). The CDR3 contains 16 residues. V gave up 10 bases and J gave up 0 bases, with 19 bases separating them. Looked up from germline, CDR1 is MNHEY and CDR2 is SVGAGI. CDR3 amino acids: CATSRGGIYSNQPQHF. The CDR3 coding sequence is TGTGCCACCTCGAGAGGGGGAATCTATAGCAATCAGCCCCAGCATTTT.

Ten or more counts support this clonotype. CDR3 loop: CASSFRQPTYEQYF. CDR3 in DNA: TGCGCCAGCAGCTTTAGACAGCCGACCTACGAGCAGTACTTC. This rearrangement joins TRBV5-1 to TRBJ2-7, with D possibly being TRBD1 (5 bases). This CDR3 region has 14 residues. Germline lookup yields CDR1 SGHRS and CDR2 YFSETQ. With 2 bases removed from V and 2 bases from J, the gap between germline ends came to 11 bases.

Only a few counts were recorded for this clonotype. J is TRBJ2-3 and V is TRBV7-2; D ambiguous. Trimming took 9 bases from V and 7 from J, leaving 14 bases between them. The germline gives CDR1 SGHTA, CDR2 FQGNSA. The CDR3 is made up of 12 amino acids. The CDR3 DNA is TGTGCCAGTTGCAACCGGAGATATACGCAGTATTTT. Protein: CASCNRRYTQYF.

This clonotype was seen ten or more times. V is TRBV12-3 or TRBV12-4 and J is TRBJ2-1, with D maybe TRBD1 (5 bases). This CDR3 contains 13 residues. V lost 5 bases, J lost 8 bases, and 13 bases lay in between. The DNA of the CDR3 is TGTGCCAGCAGTCTCAGTTCAGGGCATGAGCAGTTCTTC. Protein sequence: CASSLSSGHEQFF.